This T cell receptor (beta chain) comes out of a study of blood T cell repertoires in COVID-19. Background on the study: Spain, Italy and the United States supplied samples that represented acute and convalescent COVID-19. From T cells, B-cell-depleted T cells, or PBMCs came the material, which was cDNA or gDNA.

The method was immunoSEQ multiplex PCR; TCRdb's version includes in-frame clones alone and lacks a portion of them. The profile covers roughly 200,000 clones, with under 90% appearing a single time and around a sixth taken by the ten largest. Germline V gene sequence: CDR1 GTSNPN, CDR2 SVGIG (reference sequence). The CDR3 covers 15 residues. Trimming left V 0 bases short and J 3 bases short, with 12 bases between. The chain joins TRBV30 to TRBJ1-3; weak D call: TRBD1 (5 bases). The source material was peripheral blood. The sequence derives from an elderly woman with active or convalescent COVID-19. CDR3 DNA: TGTGCCTGGAGTGTAAAGGGGCTAGGTGGAAACACCATATATTTT. Translation: CAWSVKGLGGNTIYF.